Reported below is one T cell receptor (beta chain). Trimming took off 5 bases at V and 7 bases at J, with 16 bases between the two ends. This CDR3 has 13 residues. Germline V gene sequence: CDR1 SGHTS, CDR2 YDEGEE. This sample stems from a study of OX40 agonist ivuxolimab in advanced cancers. As for the study in general: Three partial responders included one hepatocellular carcinoma patient and two cutaneous melanoma patients.

Produced via immunoSEQ multiplex PCR; TCRdb's table is partial and in-frame only. The repertoire holds about 48,000 clones, with around 85% as singletons. This receptor was identified in an adult with an advanced solid tumor such as melanoma, head and neck, liver or kidney cancer. The starting material was CD4+ or CD8+ T cells sorted from blood, obtained in a trial of the OX40 agonist ivuxolimab. The chain employs TRBV5-8 and TRBJ2-7, with D tentatively TRBD2 (5 bases). The CDR3 nucleotides are TGTGCCAGCAGGCGAACTGGCACGGGAGAGCAGTACTTC. It encodes CASRRTGTGEQYF.